The T cell receptor (beta chain) described here comes from a study of beta chain features in type 1 diabetes. Study in general: The study found patients and healthy donors alike in age, gender and cell yields.

From germline, CDR1 is MNHEY and CDR2 SVGAGI. V dropped 6 bases and J dropped 5; count of bases not matched to a gene: 6. The CDR3 contains 13 residues. This clone showed up just a few times. Investigators reverse transcribed all isolated RNA, so they sequenced expressed TCRB transcripts. Some clones are missing from TCRdb's copy, which holds only in-frame ones; the method was immunoSEQ multiplex PCR. The sample shows some 44,000 clones, over 50% of them seen only once. The chain combines TRBV6-5 with TRBJ1-2, with 7 positions matching TRBD1. Material: Tregs from blood. The TCR comes from a woman aged 18-29 years in good health. CDR3 protein: CASSRDRAYGYTF. The CDR3, as DNA: TGTGCCAGCAGCCGCGACAGGGCTTATGGCTACACCTTC.